This T cell receptor (beta chain) was found in a study of shared clonotypes between healthy human individuals. Study-level results: Non-shared clonotypes had lower generation probabilities than clonotypes shared by all four sorted-subset donors.

Recent acute infections and vaccinations were absent in the healthy HIV-negative adult donors. The CDR3 spans 15 residues. From germline, CDR1 is SGHTA and CDR2 FQGTGA. Trimming stripped 7 bases from V and 0 bases from J, with 15 bases between. Remarks on this clone: Antigen unknown.

Clones were sequenced by immunoSEQ multiplex PCR, and TCRdb holds only the in-frame ones, with some missing. The sample shows hundreds of thousands of clones, roughly 70% of them seen only once. The chain employs TRBV7-3 and TRBJ1-1; D remains ambiguous. The receptor was isolated from a man aged 30 to 45 in good health. The sequenced material came from memory CD4+ T cells sorted from blood. As to subset: CD45RA-negative fraction. The CDR3 DNA is TGTGCCAGCACCATACTCGGATCTTTGAACACTGAAGCTTTCTTT. Translated: CASTILGSLNTEAFF. Based on the CDR3 plus reference TRBV7-3 and TRBJ1-1, the full variable domain is GAGVSQTPSNKVTEKGKYVELRCDPISGHTALYWYRQSLGQGPEFLIYFQGTGAADDSGLPNDRFFAVRPEGSVSTLKIQRTERGDSAVYLCASTILGSLNTEAFFGQGTRLTVV.